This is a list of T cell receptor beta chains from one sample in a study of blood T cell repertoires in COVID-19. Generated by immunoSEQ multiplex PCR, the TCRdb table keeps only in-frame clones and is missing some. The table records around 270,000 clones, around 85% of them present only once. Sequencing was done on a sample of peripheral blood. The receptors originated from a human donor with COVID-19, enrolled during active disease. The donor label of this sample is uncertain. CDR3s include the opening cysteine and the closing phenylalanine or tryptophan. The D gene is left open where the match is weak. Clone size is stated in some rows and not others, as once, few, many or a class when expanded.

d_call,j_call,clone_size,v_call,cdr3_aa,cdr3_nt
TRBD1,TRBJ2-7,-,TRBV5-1,CASSLTGFSYEQYF,TGCGCCAGCAGCCTGACAGGGTTTTCTTACGAGCAGTACTTC
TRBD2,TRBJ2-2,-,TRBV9,CASSPRLAGPGAGELFF,TGTGCCAGCAGCCCTCGACTAGCGGGCCCCGGTGCCGGGGAGCTGTTTTTT
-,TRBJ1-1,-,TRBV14,CASSQVVGGSEAFF,TGTGCCAGCAGCCAAGTAGTTGGGGGCTCTGAAGCTTTCTTT
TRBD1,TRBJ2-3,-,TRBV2,CASSALGQGPDTQYF,TGTGCCAGCAGTGCACTAGGACAGGGCCCAGATACGCAGTATTTT
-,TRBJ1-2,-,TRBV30,CAWTDGGGYTF,TGTGCCTGGACGGATGGGGGGGGCTACACCTTC
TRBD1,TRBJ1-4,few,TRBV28,CASSPPGQGARGEKLFF,TGTGCCAGCAGTCCCCCGGGACAGGGGGCGCGTGGTGAAAAACTGTTTTTT
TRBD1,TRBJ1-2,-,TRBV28,CASKPGQWNYGYTF,TGTGCCAGCAAGCCGGGACAGTGGAACTATGGCTACACCTTC
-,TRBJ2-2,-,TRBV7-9,CASSLQRNTGELFF,TGTGCCAGCAGCTTACAGCGAAACACCGGGGAGCTGTTTTTT
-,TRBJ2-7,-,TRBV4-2,CASSQAGLSYEQYF,TGTGCCAGCAGCCAAGCAGGCCTTTCCTACGAGCAGTACTTC
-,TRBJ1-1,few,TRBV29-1,CSVKTMAEAFF,TGCAGCGTTAAAACTATGGCTGAAGCTTTCTTT
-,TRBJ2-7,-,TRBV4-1,CASSQFDGGREQYF,TGCGCCAGCAGCCAATTCGACGGGGGGCGCGAGCAGTACTTC
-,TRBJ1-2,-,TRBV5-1,CASSLALVAYGYTF,TGCGCCAGCAGCTTGGCCCTGGTTGCGTATGGCTACACCTTC
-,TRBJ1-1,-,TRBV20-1,CSASVQTEAFF,TGCAGTGCTAGTGTTCAGACTGAAGCTTTCTTT
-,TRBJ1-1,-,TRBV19,CASSRDLRGGTEAFF,TGTGCCAGTAGTAGGGACTTAAGGGGGGGGACTGAAGCTTTCTTT
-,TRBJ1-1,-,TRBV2,CASSDRTEAFF,TGTGCCAGCAGCGACAGGACTGAAGCTTTCTTT
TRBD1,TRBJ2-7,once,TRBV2,CASRQKTGGAHEQYF,TGTGCCAGCAGGCAAAAGACAGGGGGCGCGCACGAGCAGTACTTC
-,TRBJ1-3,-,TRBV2,CASRVGVPSGNTIYF,TGTGCCAGCAGAGTCGGGGTTCCCTCTGGAAACACCATATATTTT
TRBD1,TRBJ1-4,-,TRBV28,CASSPQGAANEKLFF,TGTGCCAGCAGTCCACAGGGGGCGGCTAATGAAAAACTGTTTTTT
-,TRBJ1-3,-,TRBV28,CASSFRNTIYF,TGTGCCAGCAGTTTTCGGAACACCATATATTTT
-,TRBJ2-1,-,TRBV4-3,CASSQDLREFAYNEQFF,TGCGCCAGCAGCCAAGATCTACGGGAGTTCGCCTACAATGAGCAGTTCTTC
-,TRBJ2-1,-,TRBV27,CASSLDFRSSYNEQFF,TGTGCCAGCAGTTTAGACTTCAGAAGCTCCTACAATGAGCAGTTCTTC
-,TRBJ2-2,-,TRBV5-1,CASSLDPGRFTGELFF,TGCGCCAGCAGCTTGGATCCAGGGAGGTTTACCGGGGAGCTGTTTTTT
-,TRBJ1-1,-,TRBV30,CAWSVLPYGNTEAFF,TGTGCCTGGAGTGTACTCCCGTACGGGAACACTGAAGCTTTCTTT
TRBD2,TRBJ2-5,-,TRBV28,CASSPRLAGVQETQYF,TGTGCCAGCAGTCCAAGACTAGCGGGAGTACAAGAGACCCAGTACTTC
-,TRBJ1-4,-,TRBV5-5,CASSSSTTSQAEKLFF,TGTGCCAGCAGCTCAAGCACGACCTCCCAGGCTGAAAAACTGTTTTTT
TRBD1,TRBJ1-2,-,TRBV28,CASRSGTGLGKGGYTF,TGTGCCAGCAGGTCCGGGACAGGGCTCGGGAAGGGTGGCTACACCTTC
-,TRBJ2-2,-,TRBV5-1,CASSLGTGRFNTGELFF,TGCGCCAGCAGCTTGGGTACAGGGCGGTTTAACACCGGGGAGCTGTTTTTT
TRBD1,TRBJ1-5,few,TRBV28,CASSLRGLNQPQHF,TGTGCCAGCAGTTTAAGGGGGCTCAATCAGCCCCAGCATTTT
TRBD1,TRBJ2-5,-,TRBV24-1,CATSGRLGQGETQYF,TGTGCCACCAGTGGGCGATTGGGACAGGGGGAGACCCAGTACTTC
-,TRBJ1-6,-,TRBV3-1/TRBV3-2,CASSQVGAESSPLHF,TGTGCCAGCAGCCAAGTAGGAGCGGAGAGTTCACCCCTCCACTTT
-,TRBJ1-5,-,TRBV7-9,CASSRLGVRGNQPQHF,TGTGCCAGCAGCCGCCTAGGGGTCCGGGGCAATCAGCCCCAGCATTTT
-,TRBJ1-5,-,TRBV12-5,CASMGREGLDNQPQHF,TGTGCTAGTATGGGCCGGGAAGGACTTGACAATCAGCCCCAGCATTTT
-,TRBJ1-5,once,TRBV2,CATNREYSNQPQHF,TGTGCCACCAACAGGGAGTATAGCAATCAGCCCCAGCATTTT
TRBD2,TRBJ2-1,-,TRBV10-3,CAISETSGRANEQFF,TGTGCCATCAGTGAAACAAGCGGGAGGGCCAATGAGCAGTTCTTC
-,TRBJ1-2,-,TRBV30,CASGQYPSYTF,TGTGCCTCAGGACAGTATCCGAGCTACACCTTC
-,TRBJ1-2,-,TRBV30,CAWSGTGGVNYGYTF,TGTGCCTGGTCCGGGACGGGAGGGGTTAACTATGGCTACACCTTC
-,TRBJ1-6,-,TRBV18,CASSPTLNRAENSPLHF,TGTGCCAGCTCACCCACTCTCAACAGGGCGGAGAATTCACCCCTCCACTTT